Sequencing of this T cell receptor (beta chain) was carried out in a study of cytomegalovirus exposure and HLA in healthy donors. Trimming removed 4 bases from V and 3 bases from J; junction bases left unmatched: 5. This CDR3 region has 15 residues. The V gene's germline CDR1 is SGHKS and CDR2 YYEKEE (reference sequence). The PCR used 60 Vbeta and 13 Jbeta primers. The table came from immunoSEQ multiplex PCR; TCRdb's copy has only in-frame clones and leaves some out. With around 120,000 clones in the sample, the ten largest clones hold around 0.59%. Study conclusions and caveats: Earlier analysis yielded a pattern in which most TCR beta V segments were productive about 90% or about 30% of the time. The authors later linked a missense DCLRE1C variant to TCR beta V- and J-gene trimming.

Of note for this clone: Its antigen remains unidentified.

This sequence joins TRBV5-5 and TRBJ1-5, with TRBD1 identical over 9 bases. Sequencing was carried out using PBMCs. The TCR originated in a man between 45 and 60 years old in good health and CMV-seronegative. The chain's CDR3 is CASSTTGGDNQPQHF. CDR3 nucleotides: TGTGCCAGCAGCACGACAGGGGGAGACAATCAGCCCCAGCATTTT. Full variable domain (remainder filled in from reference TRBV5-5 and TRBJ1-5): DAGVTQSPTHLIKTRGQQVTLRCSPISGHKSVSWYQQVLGQGPQFIFQYYEKEERGRGNFPDRFSARQFPNYSSELNVNALLLGDSALYLCASSTTGGDNQPQHFGDGTRLSIL.